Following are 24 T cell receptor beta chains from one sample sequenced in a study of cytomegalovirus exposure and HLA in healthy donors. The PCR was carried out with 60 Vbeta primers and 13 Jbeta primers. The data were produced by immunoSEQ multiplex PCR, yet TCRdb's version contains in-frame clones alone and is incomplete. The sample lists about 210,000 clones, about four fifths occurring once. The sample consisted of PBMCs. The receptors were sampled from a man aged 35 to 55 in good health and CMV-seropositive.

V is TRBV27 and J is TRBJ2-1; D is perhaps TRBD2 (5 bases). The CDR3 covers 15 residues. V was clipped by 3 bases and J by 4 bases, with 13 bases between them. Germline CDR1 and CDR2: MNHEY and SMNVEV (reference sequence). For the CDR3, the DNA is TGTGCCAGCAGTTTGGAGAGGGCCCTTTACAATGAGCAGTTCTTC. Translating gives CASSLERALYNEQFF.

The CDR3 DNA follows: TGTGCCAGCAGTGGAGGGCGAGAGCAGTTCTTC. Protein sequence: CASSGGREQFF. The chain combines TRBV27 with TRBJ2-1; a possible D gene is TRBD2 (6 bases). Trimming cost V 5 bases and J 10 bases, with 9 bases left between them. Germline V CDR1 and CDR2: MNHEY, SMNVEV (reference sequence). This CDR3 spans 11 amino acids.

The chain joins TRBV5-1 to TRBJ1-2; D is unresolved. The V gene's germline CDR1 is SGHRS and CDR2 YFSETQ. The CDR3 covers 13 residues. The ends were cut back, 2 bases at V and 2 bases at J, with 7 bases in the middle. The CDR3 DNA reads TGCGCCAGCAGCTTTACAGAGAACTATGGCTACACCTTC. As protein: CASSFTENYGYTF.

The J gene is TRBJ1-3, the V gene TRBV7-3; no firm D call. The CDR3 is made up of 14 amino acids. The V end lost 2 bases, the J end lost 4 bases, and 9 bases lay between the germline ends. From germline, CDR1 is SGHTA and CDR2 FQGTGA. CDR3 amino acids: CASSLGGSGNTIYF. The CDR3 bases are TGTGCCAGCAGCTTAGGAGGGTCCGGAAACACCATATATTTT.

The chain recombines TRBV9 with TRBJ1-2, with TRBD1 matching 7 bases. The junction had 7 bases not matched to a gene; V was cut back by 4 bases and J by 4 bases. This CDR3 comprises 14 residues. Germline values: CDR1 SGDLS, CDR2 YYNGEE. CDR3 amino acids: CASSLQGKGYGYTF. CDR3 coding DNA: TGTGCCAGCAGCTTACAGGGGAAAGGCTATGGCTACACCTTC.

The CDR3 is CASRHNQETQYF. CDR3 DNA: TGTGCCAGCCGACACAACCAAGAGACCCAGTACTTC. The chain has TRBV2 and TRBJ2-5, with D hard to call. Per the germline V gene, CDR1 is SNHLY and CDR2 is FYNNEI. V was clipped by 8 bases and J by 0 bases, with 7 bases between them. This CDR3 contains 12 residues.

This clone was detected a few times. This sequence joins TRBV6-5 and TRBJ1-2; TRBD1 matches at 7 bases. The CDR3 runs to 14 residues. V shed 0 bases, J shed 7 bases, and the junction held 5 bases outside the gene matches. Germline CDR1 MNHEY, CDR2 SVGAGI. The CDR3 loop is CASSYSTGRGGYTF. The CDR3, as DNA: TGTGCCAGCAGTTACTCGACAGGGCGAGGTGGCTACACCTTC.

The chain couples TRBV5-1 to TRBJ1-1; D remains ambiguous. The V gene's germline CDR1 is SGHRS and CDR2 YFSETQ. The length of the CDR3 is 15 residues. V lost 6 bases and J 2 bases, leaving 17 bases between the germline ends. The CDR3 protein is CASKESPRANTEAFF. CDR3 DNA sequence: TGCGCCAGCAAAGAGAGCCCTCGCGCAAACACTGAAGCTTTCTTT.

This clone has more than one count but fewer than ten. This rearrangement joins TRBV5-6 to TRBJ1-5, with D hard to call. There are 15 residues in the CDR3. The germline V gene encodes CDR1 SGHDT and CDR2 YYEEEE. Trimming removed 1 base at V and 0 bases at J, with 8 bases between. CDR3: CASSLMRDSNQPQHF. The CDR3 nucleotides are TGTGCCAGCAGCTTGATGCGGGATAGCAATCAGCCCCAGCATTTT.

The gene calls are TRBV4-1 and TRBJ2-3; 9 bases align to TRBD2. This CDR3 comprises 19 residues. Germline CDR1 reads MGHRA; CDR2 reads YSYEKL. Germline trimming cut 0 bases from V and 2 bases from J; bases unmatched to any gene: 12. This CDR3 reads CASSQDPPSGNPITDTQYF. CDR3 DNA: TGCGCCAGCAGCCAAGATCCCCCTAGCGGGAATCCCATCACAGATACGCAGTATTTT.

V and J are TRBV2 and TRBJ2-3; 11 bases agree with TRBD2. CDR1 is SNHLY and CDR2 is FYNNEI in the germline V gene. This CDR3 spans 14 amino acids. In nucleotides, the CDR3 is TGTGCGTTACTAGCGGGAGTTATTTCAGATACGCAGTATTTT. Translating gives CALLAGVISDTQYF.

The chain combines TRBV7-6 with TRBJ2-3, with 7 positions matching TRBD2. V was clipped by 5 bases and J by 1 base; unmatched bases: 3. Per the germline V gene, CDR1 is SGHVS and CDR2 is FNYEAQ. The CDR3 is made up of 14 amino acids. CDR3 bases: TGTGCCAGCAGCCTTCTAGCGGGCACAGATACGCAGTATTTT. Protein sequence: CASSLLAGTDTQYF.

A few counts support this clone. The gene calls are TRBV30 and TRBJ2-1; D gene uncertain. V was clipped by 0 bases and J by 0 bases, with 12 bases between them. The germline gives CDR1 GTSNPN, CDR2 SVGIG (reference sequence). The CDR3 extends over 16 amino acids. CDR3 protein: CAWSVPPESSYNEQFF. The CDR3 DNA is TGTGCCTGGAGTGTTCCCCCCGAGAGCTCCTACAATGAGCAGTTCTTC.

The CDR3 reads CASSLLTSRDTQYF. In DNA form, the CDR3 reads TGTGCCAGCAGCTTGCTCACCTCTCGGGATACGCAGTATTTT. The J gene is TRBJ2-3, the V gene TRBV5-5; the D is unclear. Trimming removed 1 base from V and 6 bases from J, with 12 bases in between. This CDR3 comprises 14 residues. CDR1 and CDR2 (germline): SGHKS, YYEKEE (reference sequence). The full variable domain, its missing parts supplied by reference TRBV5-5 and TRBJ2-3, is DAGVTQSPTHLIKTRGQQVTLRCSPISGHKSVSWYQQVLGQGPQFIFQYYEKEERGRGNFPDRFSARQFPNYSSELNVNALLLGDSALYLCASSLLTSRDTQYFGPGTRLTVL.

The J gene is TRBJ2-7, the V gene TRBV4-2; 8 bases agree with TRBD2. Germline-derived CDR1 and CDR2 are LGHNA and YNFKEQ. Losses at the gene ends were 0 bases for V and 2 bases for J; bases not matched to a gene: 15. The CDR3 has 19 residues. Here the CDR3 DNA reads TGTGCCAGCAGCCAAGATCGGCGCCGGGCTAGCGGGCACCCCTACGAGCAGTACTTC. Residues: CASSQDRRRASGHPYEQYF.

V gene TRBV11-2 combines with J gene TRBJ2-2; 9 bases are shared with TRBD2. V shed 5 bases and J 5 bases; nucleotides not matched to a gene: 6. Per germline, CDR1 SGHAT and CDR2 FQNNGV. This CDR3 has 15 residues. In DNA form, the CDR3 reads TGTGCCAGCAGCACCGGGACTAGCCCAACCGGGGAGCTGTTTTTT. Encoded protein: CASSTGTSPTGELFF.

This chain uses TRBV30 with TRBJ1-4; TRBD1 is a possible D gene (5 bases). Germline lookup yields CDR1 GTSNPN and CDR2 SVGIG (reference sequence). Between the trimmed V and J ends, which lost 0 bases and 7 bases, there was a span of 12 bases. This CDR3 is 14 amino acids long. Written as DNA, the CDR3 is TGTGCCTGGAGTGTACAGTCGGGGGGTGAAAAACTGTTTTTT. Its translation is CAWSVQSGGEKLFF.

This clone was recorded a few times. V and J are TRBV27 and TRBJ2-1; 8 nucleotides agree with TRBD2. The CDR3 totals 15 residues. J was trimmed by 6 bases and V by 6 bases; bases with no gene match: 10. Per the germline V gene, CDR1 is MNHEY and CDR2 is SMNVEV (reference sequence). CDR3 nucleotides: TGTGCCAGCAGATCGAGCCTGGGACTAGTCAATGAGCAGTTCTTC. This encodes CASRSSLGLVNEQFF.

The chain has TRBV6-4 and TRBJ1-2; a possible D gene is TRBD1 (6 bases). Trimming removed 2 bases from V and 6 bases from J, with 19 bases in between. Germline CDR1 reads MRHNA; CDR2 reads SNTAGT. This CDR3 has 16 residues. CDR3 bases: TGTGCCAGCAGTGACCCCCGGACAGACGTGGAGGATGGCTACACCTTC. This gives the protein CASSDPRTDVEDGYTF.

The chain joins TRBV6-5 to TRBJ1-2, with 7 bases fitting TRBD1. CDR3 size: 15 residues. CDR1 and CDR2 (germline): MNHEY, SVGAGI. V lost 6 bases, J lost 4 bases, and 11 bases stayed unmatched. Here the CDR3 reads CASREGATLFYGYTF. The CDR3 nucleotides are TGTGCCAGCAGAGAGGGGGCGACCCTATTCTATGGCTACACCTTC.

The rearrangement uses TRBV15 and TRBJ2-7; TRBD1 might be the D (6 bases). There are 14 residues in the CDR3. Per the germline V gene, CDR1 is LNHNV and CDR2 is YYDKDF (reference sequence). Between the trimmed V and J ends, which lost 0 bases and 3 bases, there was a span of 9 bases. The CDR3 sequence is CATSRDRGGYEQYV. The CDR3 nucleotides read TGTGCCACCAGCAGAGATCGAGGGGGCTACGAGCAGTACGTC.

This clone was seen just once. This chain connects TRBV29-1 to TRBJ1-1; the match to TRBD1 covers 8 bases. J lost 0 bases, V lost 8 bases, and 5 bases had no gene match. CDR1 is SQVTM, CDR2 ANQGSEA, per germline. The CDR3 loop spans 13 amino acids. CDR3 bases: TGCAGCACAAGGACAGGGATGAACACTGAAGCTTTCTTT. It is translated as CSTRTGMNTEAFF.

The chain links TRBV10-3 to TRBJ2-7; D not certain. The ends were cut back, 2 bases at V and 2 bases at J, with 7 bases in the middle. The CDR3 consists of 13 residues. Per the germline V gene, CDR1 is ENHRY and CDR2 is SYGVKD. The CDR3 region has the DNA TGTGCCATCAGTGAGACAGCTACCTACGAGCAGTACGTC. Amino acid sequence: CAISETATYEQYV.

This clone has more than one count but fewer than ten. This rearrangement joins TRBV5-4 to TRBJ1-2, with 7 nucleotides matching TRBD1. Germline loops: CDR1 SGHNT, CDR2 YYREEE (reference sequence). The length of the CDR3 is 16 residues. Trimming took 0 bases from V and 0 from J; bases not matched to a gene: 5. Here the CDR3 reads CASSLGLGQTNYGYTF. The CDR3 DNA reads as TGTGCCAGCAGCTTGGGTTTGGGACAGACTAACTATGGCTACACCTTC. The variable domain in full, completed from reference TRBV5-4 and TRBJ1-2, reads ETGVTQSPTHLIKTRGQQVTLRCSSQSGHNTVSWYQQALGQGPQFIFQYYREEENGRGNFPPRFSGLQFPNYSSELNVNALELDDSALYLCASSLGLGQTNYGYTFGSGTRLTVV.